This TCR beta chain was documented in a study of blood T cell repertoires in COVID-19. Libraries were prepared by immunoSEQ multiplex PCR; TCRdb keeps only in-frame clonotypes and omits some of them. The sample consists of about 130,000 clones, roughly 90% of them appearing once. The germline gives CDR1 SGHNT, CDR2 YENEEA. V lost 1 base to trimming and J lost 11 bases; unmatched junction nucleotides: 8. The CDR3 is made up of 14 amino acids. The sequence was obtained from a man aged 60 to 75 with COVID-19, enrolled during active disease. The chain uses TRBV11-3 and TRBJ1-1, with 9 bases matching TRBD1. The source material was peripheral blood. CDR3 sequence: CASSLVTGGAGAFF. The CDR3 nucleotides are TGTGCCAGCAGCTTAGTAACAGGGGGCGCGGGGGCTTTCTTT.